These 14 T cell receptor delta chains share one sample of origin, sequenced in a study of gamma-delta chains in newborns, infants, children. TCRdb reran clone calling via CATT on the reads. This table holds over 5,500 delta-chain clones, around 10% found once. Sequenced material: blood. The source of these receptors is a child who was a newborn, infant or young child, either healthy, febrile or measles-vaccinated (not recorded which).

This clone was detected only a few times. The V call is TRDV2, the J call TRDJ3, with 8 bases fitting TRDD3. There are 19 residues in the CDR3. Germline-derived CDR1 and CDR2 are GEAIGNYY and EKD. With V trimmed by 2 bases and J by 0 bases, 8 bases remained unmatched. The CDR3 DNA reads TGTGCCTGTGACAATATACTGGGGGCCAGCTCCTGGGACACCCGACAGATGTTTTTC. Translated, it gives CACDNILGASSWDTRQMFF.

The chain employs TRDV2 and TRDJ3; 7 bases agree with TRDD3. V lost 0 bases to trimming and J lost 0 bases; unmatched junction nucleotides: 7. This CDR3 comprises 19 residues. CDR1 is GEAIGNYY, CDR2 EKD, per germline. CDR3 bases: TGTGCCTGTGACACCGCTGGGGGCCGAGGCTCCTGGGACACCCGACAGATGTTTTTC. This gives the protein CACDTAGGRGSWDTRQMFF.

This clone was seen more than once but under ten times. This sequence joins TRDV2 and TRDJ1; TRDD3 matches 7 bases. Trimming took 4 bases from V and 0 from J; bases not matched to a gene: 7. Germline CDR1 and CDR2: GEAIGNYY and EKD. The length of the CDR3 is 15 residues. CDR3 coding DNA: TGTGCCTGTGATCCCCTCTGGGGGTACACCGATAAACTCATCTTT. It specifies CACDPLWGYTDKLIF.

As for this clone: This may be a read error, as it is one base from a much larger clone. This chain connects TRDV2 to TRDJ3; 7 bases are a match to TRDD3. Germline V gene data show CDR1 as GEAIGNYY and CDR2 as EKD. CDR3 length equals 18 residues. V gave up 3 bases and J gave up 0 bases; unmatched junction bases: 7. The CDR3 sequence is CACDALGGSSWDTRQMFF. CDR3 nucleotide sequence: TGTGCCTGTGACGCTCTGGGGGGTAGCTCCTGGGACACCCGACAGATGTTTTTC.

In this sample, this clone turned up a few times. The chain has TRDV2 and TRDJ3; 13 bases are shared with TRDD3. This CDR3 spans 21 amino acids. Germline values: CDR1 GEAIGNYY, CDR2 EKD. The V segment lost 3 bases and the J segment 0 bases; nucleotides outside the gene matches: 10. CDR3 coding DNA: TGTGCCTGTGACCTCATTACTGGGGGATACGCAAGCTCCTGGGACACCCGACAGATGTTTTTC. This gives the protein CACDLITGGYASSWDTRQMFF.

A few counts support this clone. The CDR3 nucleotides read TGTGCCTGTGACACTTTGGGGGAGAACAGCTCCTGGGACACCCGACAGATGTTTTTC. Translated: CACDTLGENSSWDTRQMFF. The rearrangement links TRDV2 to TRDJ3, with TRDD3 matching 7 bases. V dropped 1 base and J dropped 0; count of bases not matched to a gene: 8. Germline V gene lookup returns CDR1 GEAIGNYY and CDR2 EKD. The CDR3 is 19 residues long.

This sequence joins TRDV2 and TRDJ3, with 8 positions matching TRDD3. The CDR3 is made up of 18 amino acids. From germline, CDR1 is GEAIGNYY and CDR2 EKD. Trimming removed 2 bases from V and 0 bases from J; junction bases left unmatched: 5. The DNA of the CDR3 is TGTGCCTGTGACATACTGGGGGCCAGCTCCTGGGACACCCGACAGATGTTTTTC. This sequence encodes CACDILGASSWDTRQMFF.

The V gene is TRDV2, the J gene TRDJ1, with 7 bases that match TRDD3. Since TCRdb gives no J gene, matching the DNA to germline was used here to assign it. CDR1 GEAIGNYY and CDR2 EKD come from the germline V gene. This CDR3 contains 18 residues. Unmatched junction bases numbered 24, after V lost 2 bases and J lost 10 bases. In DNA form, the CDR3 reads TGTGCCTGTGACAGTCGAAGTGGTGGTGGGGGAGCCATCCTAAGACTCATCTTT. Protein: CACDSRSGGGGAILRLIF.

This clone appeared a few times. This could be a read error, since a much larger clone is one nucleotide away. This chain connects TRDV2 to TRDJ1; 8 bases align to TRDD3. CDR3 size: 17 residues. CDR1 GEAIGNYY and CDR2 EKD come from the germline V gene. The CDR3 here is CACDALTGGQYTDELIF. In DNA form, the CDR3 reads TGTGCCTGTGACGCTCTTACTGGGGGTCAGTACACCGATGAACTCATCTTT.

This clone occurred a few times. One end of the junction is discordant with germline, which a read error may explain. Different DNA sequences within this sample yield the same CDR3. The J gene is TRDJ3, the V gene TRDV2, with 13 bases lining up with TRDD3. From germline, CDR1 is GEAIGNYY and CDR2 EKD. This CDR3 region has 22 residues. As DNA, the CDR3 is TGTGCCTGTGACCCAGTACTGGGGGATACGCCACCCCTAGTCTGGGACACCCGCCAGATGTTTTTC. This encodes CACDPVLGDTPPLVWDTRQMFF.

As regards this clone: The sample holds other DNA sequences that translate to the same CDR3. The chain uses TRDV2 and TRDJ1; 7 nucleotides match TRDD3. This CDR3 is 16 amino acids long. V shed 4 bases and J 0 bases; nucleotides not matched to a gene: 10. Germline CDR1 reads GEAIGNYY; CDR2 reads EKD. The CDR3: CACERLGGFNTDKLIF. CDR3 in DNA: TGTGCCTGTGAGAGACTAGGGGGATTTAACACCGATAAACTCATCTTT.

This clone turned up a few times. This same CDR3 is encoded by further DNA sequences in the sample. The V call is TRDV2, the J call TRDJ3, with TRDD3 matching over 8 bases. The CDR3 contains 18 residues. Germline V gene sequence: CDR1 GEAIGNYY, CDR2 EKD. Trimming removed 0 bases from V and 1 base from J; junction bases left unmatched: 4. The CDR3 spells CACDTGDTRSWDTRQMFF. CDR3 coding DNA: TGTGCCTGTGACACCGGGGATACAAGGTCCTGGGACACCCGACAGATGTTTTTC.

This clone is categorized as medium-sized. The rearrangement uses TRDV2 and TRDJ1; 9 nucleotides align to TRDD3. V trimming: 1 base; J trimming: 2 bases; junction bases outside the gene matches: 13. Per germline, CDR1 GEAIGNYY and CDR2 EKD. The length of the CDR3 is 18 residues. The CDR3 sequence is CACDTLQTGGPRTDKLIF. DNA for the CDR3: TGTGCCTGTGACACTCTTCAAACTGGGGGACCTCGGACCGATAAACTCATCTTT.

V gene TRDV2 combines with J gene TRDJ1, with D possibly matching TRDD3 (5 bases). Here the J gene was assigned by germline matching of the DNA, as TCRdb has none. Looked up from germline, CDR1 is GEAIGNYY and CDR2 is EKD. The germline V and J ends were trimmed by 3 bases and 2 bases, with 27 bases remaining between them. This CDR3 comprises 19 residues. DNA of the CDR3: TGTGCCTGTGACCCACGAGTAAGGGTGGAGACGAGGGGGACCGATAAACTCATCTTT. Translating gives CACDPRVRVETRGTDKLIF.